The rows below give T cell receptor beta chains drawn from one sample of a study of Ad26.COV2.S vaccination and SARS-CoV-2 variants. Profiling relied on immunoSEQ multiplex PCR, and the TCRdb table lists in-frame clones only, not all of them. Of about 380,000 clones listed, about four fifths are singletons. The specimen was peripheral blood, collected in a trial of Ad26.COV2.S vaccine versus placebo. The receptors stem from a person between 18 and 65 years old who received the Ad26.COV2.S COVID-19 vaccine or a placebo. Both conserved end residues are part of each CDR3. Each record gives: CDR3 length, J gene, clone size, D gene, V gene, CDR3 protein. A D gene is named only where the DNA matches it firmly. The size of a clone is reported for some rows only, either as once, few or many, or as a class for expanded clones.

>13|TRBJ2-5|.|.|TRBV7-7
CASSRGTLETQYF
>14|TRBJ2-3|.|.|TRBV9
CASSVRDHTDTQYF
>13|TRBJ2-3|.|.|TRBV13
CASSWRTADTQYF
>14|TRBJ1-1|.|.|TRBV11-3
CASSPGGVGTEAFF
>15|TRBJ1-1|.|.|TRBV11-2
CASSFSIGGGLSAFF
>16|TRBJ1-6|few|.|TRBV29-1
CSVERDTSFYNSPLHF
>12|TRBJ1-6|.|.|TRBV6-1
CASSERYSPLHF
>10|TRBJ1-1|.|.|TRBV29-1
CSVEPYEAFF
>14|TRBJ1-2|.|TRBD1|TRBV30
CAWSVIWTGTRYTF
>18|TRBJ1-2|.|.|TRBV6-2/TRBV6-3
CASSLGGGSARTNYGYTF
>16|TRBJ2-3|.|.|TRBV11-1
CASSLVGRKEADTQYF
>12|TRBJ1-5|.|.|TRBV24-1
CATLQVAQPQHF
>14|TRBJ2-3|.|.|TRBV5-4
CASSPGGVGNTQYF
>11|TRBJ2-5|.|.|TRBV24-1
CATSDMRTQYF
>14|TRBJ1-3|.|.|TRBV6-5
CASSYSGDGNTIYF
>13|TRBJ1-2|once|.|TRBV12-3/TRBV12-4
CASSLYRAEGYTF
>15|TRBJ1-1|.|.|TRBV9
CASSVFPVGDTEAFF
>14|TRBJ1-2|.|.|TRBV9
CASSGSQGRYGYTF
>17|TRBJ1-2|once|.|TRBV7-3
CASSLRDPGPRSYGYTF
>13|TRBJ1-5|.|.|TRBV10-3
CATKGGGNQPQHF
>14|TRBJ2-1|.|TRBD2|TRBV7-9
CASSPPASGNEQFF
>13|TRBJ1-1|.|.|TRBV6-5
CASSYGGFTEAFF
>15|TRBJ2-3|.|TRBD1|TRBV24-1
CATSSPGQGRDTQYF
>13|TRBJ2-7|.|.|TRBV6-5
CASRTGTLNEQYF
>10|TRBJ2-3|.|.|TRBV2
CASTGDTQYF
>14|TRBJ1-3|.|.|TRBV27
CASSGGSSGNTIYF
>14|TRBJ1-2|.|.|TRBV6-1
CASSENDRNYGYTF
>15|TRBJ1-2|.|TRBD1|TRBV5-1
CASGPHRHDREGYTF
>13|TRBJ1-2|few|.|TRBV29-1
CSALLDRYYGYTF
>16|TRBJ2-4|.|.|TRBV7-9
CASSPTRDWAKNIQYF
>13|TRBJ2-7|.|TRBD1|TRBV5-4
CASSLGGGDEQYF
>13|TRBJ2-7|.|.|TRBV27
CATSGRSNYEQYF
>13|TRBJ2-2|.|.|TRBV7-2
CASSLALPGELFF
>13|TRBJ1-2|.|.|TRBV6-5
CASSYSILYGYTF
>14|TRBJ1-3|.|TRBD1|TRBV24-1
CATCKVGGGNTIYF
>13|TRBJ2-3|.|.|TRBV5-4
CASSSPRTDTQYF
>15|TRBJ2-1|.|TRBD2|TRBV19
CASSIPSGSHNEQFF